The 29 T cell receptor beta chains below were found in one sample sequenced in a study of blood T cell repertoires in COVID-19. Produced via immunoSEQ multiplex PCR; TCRdb's table is partial and in-frame only. The sample contains some 180,000 clones, 78% of which appear only once. Sequenced input: peripheral blood. Receptors were obtained from a woman older than 75 with active or convalescent COVID-19.

V and J are TRBV13 and TRBJ2-5; TRBD2 matches 8 bases. The CDR3 spans 14 residues. The J segment lost 0 bases and the V segment lost 4 bases, leaving 1 base of the junction unmatched. Per germline, CDR1 PRHDT and CDR2 FYEKMQ (reference sequence). The CDR3: CASSSGGYQETQYF. The CDR3 DNA is TGTGCCAGCAGCTCGGGGGGGTACCAAGAGACCCAGTACTTC. The whole variable domain, remainder taken from reference TRBV13 and TRBJ2-5, is AAGVIQSPRHLIKEKRETATLKCYPIPRHDTVYWYQQGPGQDPQFLISFYEKMQSDKGSIPDRFSAQQFSDYHSELNMSSLELGDSALYFCASSSGGYQETQYFGPGTRLLVL.

To note about this clone: Within the sample, other DNA sequences also encode this same CDR3. The chain couples TRBV3-1 (or the pseudogene TRBV3-2) to TRBJ1-1; possibly TRBD1 for D (6 bases). Germline V gives CDR1 LGHDT, CDR2 YNNKEL (reference sequence). V lost 1 base and J 1 base, leaving 7 bases between the germline ends. The CDR3 runs to 14 residues. The CDR3 reads CASSQVGGNTEAFF. CDR3 DNA sequence: TGTGCCAGCAGCCAAGTAGGGGGGAACACTGAAGCTTTCTTT.

A single count supports this clone. The rearrangement uses TRBV12-2 and TRBJ2-5; whether TRBD2, the table's D call, matches the DNA was not checked. TRBV12-2 is noted as a pseudogene. This CDR3 comprises 14 residues. CDR3 region: CASRLVLAGGPSYF. Here the CDR3 DNA reads TGTGCAAGTCGCTTGGTGCTAGCGGGGGGGCCATCGTACTTC.

The chain recombines TRBV3-1 (or the pseudogene TRBV3-2) with TRBJ2-3; 13 bases align to TRBD2. The CDR3 loop spans 17 amino acids. J gave up 4 bases and V 1 base, and 5 bases lay outside the gene matches. Germline V gene sequence: CDR1 LGHDT, CDR2 YNNKEL (reference sequence). This CDR3 is CASSQVLTSGGADTQYF. CDR3 in DNA: TGTGCCAGCAGCCAAGTCCTCACTAGCGGGGGGGCAGATACGCAGTATTTT.

The J gene is TRBJ1-1, the V gene TRBV28; D remains unclear. V was shortened by 6 bases and J by 7 bases, with 12 bases between the two germline ends. The CDR3 is 12 amino acids. Germline CDR1 MDHEN, CDR2 SYDVKM. The DNA of the CDR3 is TGTGCCAGCAGCCCACTTGTGCGTGAAGCTTTCTTT. This encodes CASSPLVREAFF. The full variable domain, completed using reference TRBV28 and TRBJ1-1, is DVKVTQSSRYLVKRTGEKVFLECVQDMDHENMFWYRQDPGLGLRLIYFSYDVKMKEKGDIPEGYSVSREKKERFSLILESASTNQTSMYLCASSPLVREAFFGQGTRLTVV.

This clone is a singleton in its sample. The rearrangement joins TRBV5-6 to TRBJ1-5, with D perhaps matching TRBD1 (5 bases). Trimming took off 1 base at V and 2 bases at J, with 13 bases between the two ends. From germline, CDR1 is SGHDT and CDR2 YYEEEE. The CDR3 sequence is 16 residues long. CDR3 amino acids: CASSLLQGFGNQPQHF. The CDR3, as DNA: TGTGCCAGCAGCTTGCTGCAGGGATTCGGCAATCAGCCCCAGCATTTT.

The CDR3 sequence is CASSPRLAGGPSTDTQYF. CDR3 sequence (DNA): TGTGCCAGCTCACCCCGACTAGCGGGGGGCCCTAGCACAGATACGCAGTATTTT. The chain joins TRBV18 to TRBJ2-3, with 13 nucleotides matching TRBD2. This CDR3 is built from 18 residues. J lost 0 bases, V lost 3 bases, and 6 bases had no gene match. Germline-derived CDR1 and CDR2 are KGHSH and LQKENI. Based on the CDR3 plus reference TRBV18 and TRBJ2-3, the full variable domain is NAGVMQNPRHLVRRRGQEARLRCSPMKGHSHVYWYRQLPEEGLKFMVYLQKENIIDESGMPKERFSAEFPKEGPSILRIQQVVRGDSAAYFCASSPRLAGGPSTDTQYFGPGTRLTVL.

This chain links TRBV4-2 with TRBJ2-1, with 12 bases matching TRBD2. This CDR3 is built from 18 residues. Germline CDR1 reads LGHNA; CDR2 reads YNFKEQ. V lost 0 bases to trimming and J lost 0 bases; unmatched junction nucleotides: 3. The CDR3 nucleotides read TGTGCCAGCAGCCAAGACCTAGCGGGGGGGACCTCCTACAATGAGCAGTTCTTC. Translating it yields CASSQDLAGGTSYNEQFF.

The chain employs TRBV29-1 and TRBJ2-1; 7 bases line up with TRBD1. Germline CDR1 SQVTM, CDR2 ANQGSEA. This CDR3 has 12 amino acids. Trimming removed 7 bases from V and 3 bases from J; junction bases left unmatched: 3. DNA for the CDR3: TGCAGCGGGGGACAGTTCTACAATGAGCAGTTCTTC. Protein product: CSGGQFYNEQFF.

This clone appeared a few times. The J gene is TRBJ1-2, the V gene TRBV12-3 or TRBV12-4; 8 bases fit TRBD1. J lost 4 bases, V lost 5 bases, and 3 bases had no gene match. The CDR3 runs to 13 residues. CDR3 sequence (DNA): TGTGCCAGCAGTCCGGACAGGGCCTATGGCTACACCTTC. Translated, it gives CASSPDRAYGYTF.

This rearrangement joins TRBV4-1 to TRBJ1-1, with 8 bases matching TRBD1. Per the germline V gene, CDR1 is MGHRA and CDR2 is YSYEKL. The CDR3 totals 15 residues. The ends lost 4 bases at V and 1 base at J; junction bases unmatched: 5. CDR3 DNA: TGCGCCAGCAGCCGTCTGACAGGGGAGAACACTGAAGCTTTCTTT. Protein sequence: CASSRLTGENTEAFF.

This clone was counted a few times. The rearrangement uses TRBV19 and TRBJ2-7, with 8 bases identical to TRBD2. Per germline, CDR1 LNHDA and CDR2 SQIVND (reference sequence). J lost 6 bases, V lost 3 bases, and 13 bases had no gene match. CDR3 size: 16 residues. CDR3 sequence (DNA): TGTGCCAGTAGTATGGCGGGGGGCAACGGATTGGGCGAGCAGTACTTC. Translating gives CASSMAGGNGLGEQYF.

The chain joins TRBV5-6 to TRBJ1-1; TRBD1 might be the D (5 bases). Trimming pared 3 bases from V and 4 bases from J, leaving 13 bases between. Germline CDR1 SGHDT, CDR2 YYEEEE. The CDR3 runs to 14 residues. In DNA, the CDR3 is TGTGCCAGCAGCTACGCTCAGGGAGGCACTGAAGCTTTCTTT. It encodes CASSYAQGGTEAFF.

The chain carries TRBV13 and TRBJ1-2, with D possibly TRBD1 on 5 matching bases. The CDR3 has 12 amino acids. In germline, CDR1 is PRHDT, CDR2 FYEKMQ (reference sequence). Trimming removed 5 bases at V and 8 bases at J, with 12 bases between. CDR3 region: CASSIGKGGYTF. The CDR3 nucleotides are TGTGCCAGCAGCATTGGAAAGGGGGGCTACACCTTC.

The V gene is TRBV2, the J gene TRBJ1-4; perhaps TRBD1 as D (6 bases). The CDR3 contains 14 residues. Germline-derived CDR1 and CDR2 are SNHLY and FYNNEI. V was shortened by 6 bases and J by 4 bases, with 12 bases between the two germline ends. The CDR3 spells CASRPDSHNEKLFF. CDR3 DNA sequence: TGTGCCAGCAGACCGGACAGTCATAATGAAAAACTGTTTTTT.

V is TRBV9 and J is TRBJ1-1, with 9 bases identical to TRBD1. The CDR3 runs to 14 residues. V dropped 3 bases and J dropped 2; count of bases not matched to a gene: 2. Germline V gene data show CDR1 as SGDLS and CDR2 as YYNGEE. The CDR3 region is CASSGQGGNTEAFF. For the CDR3, the DNA is TGTGCCAGCAGCGGACAGGGGGGAAACACTGAAGCTTTCTTT.

This clone has just one count. The gene calls are TRBV25-1 and TRBJ2-2; 8 bases fit TRBD1. The CDR3 totals 17 residues. V shed 1 base, J shed 4 bases, and the junction held 8 bases outside the gene matches. CDR1 and CDR2 from the germline V gene are MGHDK and SYGVNS. The CDR3 DNA reads TGTGCCAGCAGTGAATCGGGGATAGGACAGGGCACCGGGGAGCTGTTTTTT. Amino acid sequence: CASSESGIGQGTGELFF. Looking up the rest from reference TRBV25-1 and TRBJ2-2 gives the full variable domain: EADIYQTPRYLVIGTGKKITLECSQTMGHDKMYWYQQDPGMELHLIHYSYGVNSTEKGDLSSESTVSRIRTEHFPLTLESARPSHTSQYLCASSESGIGQGTGELFFGEGSRLTVL.

V is TRBV5-4 and J is TRBJ2-1; D might be TRBD2 (6 bases). Trimming shortened V by 1 base and J by 7 bases, and 12 bases separated the two germline ends. Per the germline V gene, CDR1 is SGHNT and CDR2 is YYREEE (reference sequence). The CDR3 consists of 14 residues. In DNA form, the CDR3 reads TGTGCCAGCAGCTTGCCTGGGGGGAGGAATGAGCAGTTCTTC. Its translation is CASSLPGGRNEQFF.

The chain carries TRBV20-1 and TRBJ1-6; D might be TRBD1 (6 bases). V lost 3 bases to trimming and J lost 7 bases, with 13 bases between them. The CDR3 has 14 amino acids. Germline V gene lookup returns CDR1 DFQATT and CDR2 SNEGSKA (reference sequence). In DNA, the CDR3 is TGCAGTGCTAGTGGGGTGGGGGCAAATTCACCCCTCCACTTT. As protein: CSASGVGANSPLHF.

The V call is TRBV28, the J call TRBJ1-2, with D unresolved. V gave up 3 bases and J gave up 4 bases, with 6 bases separating them. Germline V gene sequence: CDR1 MDHEN, CDR2 SYDVKM. The CDR3 is made up of 12 amino acids. This chain's CDR3 is CASSFLGYGYTF. CDR3 sequence (DNA): TGTGCCAGCAGTTTTCTCGGCTATGGCTACACCTTC.

The chain combines TRBV29-1 with TRBJ1-1; a possible D gene is TRBD1 (5 bases). The CDR3 is 13 amino acids. V lost 6 bases and J 1 base, leaving 12 bases between the germline ends. Looked up from germline, CDR1 is SQVTM and CDR2 is ANQGSEA. The CDR3 DNA reads as TGCAGCGTCAAAAGGACAACGAACACTGAAGCTTTCTTT. This encodes CSVKRTTNTEAFF.

This clone was found a few times. The chain links TRBV28 to TRBJ1-3; 8 positions agree with TRBD1. V lost 5 bases and J lost 3; bases outside the gene matches: 6. In germline, CDR1 is MDHEN, CDR2 SYDVKM. This CDR3 comprises 15 residues. The CDR3 is CASSTDRGGGNTIYF. The CDR3 DNA sequence: TGTGCCAGCAGTACCGACAGGGGCGGTGGAAACACCATATATTTT.

This sequence joins TRBV7-9 and TRBJ1-6; 9 bases map to TRBD1. The CDR3 is made up of 14 amino acids. V shed 3 bases and J 12 bases; nucleotides not matched to a gene: 6. Germline values: CDR1 SEHNR, CDR2 FQNEAQ (reference sequence). Here the CDR3 reads CASSFPETGGPLHF. The CDR3 DNA reads TGTGCCAGCAGCTTCCCTGAGACAGGGGGACCCCTCCACTTT.

A word on this clone: Other DNA sequences of this sample code for an identical CDR3. The V call is TRBV9, the J call TRBJ1-2; D not resolved. The CDR3 runs 14 residues. Trimming left V 5 bases short and J 4 bases short, with 15 bases between. Germline loops: CDR1 SGDLS, CDR2 YYNGEE. CDR3 in amino acids: CASSRIRRTYGYTF. DNA of the CDR3: TGTGCCAGCAGTAGGATCCGGAGAACCTATGGCTACACCTTC.

J is TRBJ1-2 and V is TRBV5-6; D not resolved. V shed 6 bases and J shed 8 bases, with 17 bases lying between them. The CDR3 is made up of 13 amino acids. From germline, CDR1 is SGHDT and CDR2 YYEEEE. The CDR3 DNA follows: TGTGCCAGCATCTCGACCATCTCGGGAGGCTACACCTTC. Its protein is CASISTISGGYTF.

This clone has just a few counts. The chain uses TRBV5-1 and TRBJ2-7; D gene ambiguous. The CDR3 runs 14 residues. Germline V lookup: CDR1 SGHRS, CDR2 YFSETQ. Trimming pared 2 bases from V and 1 base from J, leaving 10 bases between. CDR3 in amino acids: CASSFTILSYEQYF. The CDR3, as DNA: TGCGCCAGCAGCTTTACAATCCTTTCCTACGAGCAGTACTTC.

The CDR3 nucleotides read TGTGCCAGCAGGGCTACGACAGGGACAAATCAGCCCCAGCATTTT. Its protein product is CASRATTGTNQPQHF. The rearrangement uses TRBV6-5 and TRBJ1-5, with 7 bases matching TRBD1. The V and J ends lost 6 bases and 4 bases, in that order; junction bases with no gene match: 9. Per germline, CDR1 MNHEY and CDR2 SVGAGI. The CDR3 is made up of 15 amino acids.

V is TRBV27 and J is TRBJ1-2, with 9 bases fitting TRBD1. CDR1 MNHEY and CDR2 SMNVEV come from the germline V gene (reference sequence). The ends lost 6 bases at V and 5 bases at J; junction bases unmatched: 4. The length of the CDR3 is 13 residues. The CDR3 protein is CASRDRGYYGYTF. The CDR3 bases are TGTGCCAGCAGAGACAGGGGGTATTATGGCTACACCTTC.

This clone was seen repeatedly, ten times or more. This chain uses TRBV5-5 with TRBJ2-1; 9 bases align to TRBD2. CDR3 length: 14 amino acids. Germline CDR1 SGHKS, CDR2 YYEKEE (reference sequence). V lost 0 bases, J lost 14 bases, and 9 bases stayed unmatched. Here the CDR3 reads CASSLGLAEGFEFF. CDR3 sequence (DNA): TGTGCCAGCAGCTTGGGACTAGCGGAGGGGTTTGAGTTCTTC. The whole variable domain, filled in from reference TRBV5-5 and TRBJ2-1, reads DAGVTQSPTHLIKTRGQQVTLRCSPISGHKSVSWYQQVLGQGPQFIFQYYEKEERGRGNFPDRFSARQFPNYSSELNVNALLLGDSALYLCASSLGLAEGFEFFGPGTRLTVL.